This T cell receptor beta chain stems from a study of regulatory T cells in long-lasting Graves disease. Specified time point: newly diagnosed GD, antithyroid drugs for less than 3 months. From RNA extracted from PBMCs, the TCR library was made. This clonotype was detected ten times or more. The CDR3 loop spans 14 amino acids. The germline V gene has CDR1 SGHNT and CDR2 YYREEE (reference sequence). The ends lost 4 bases at V and 5 bases at J; junction bases unmatched: 9. Combining iRepertoire HTBI primers with Arm-PCR of CDR3 regions, the authors built TCR beta libraries. MiXCR was run by TCRdb on the multiplex PCR reads, yielding one entry per CDR3 protein. This sample has roughly 500,000 distinct CDR3 sequences; more than 10% occur once, and the top ten carry more than 8%. These data were likewise used in another study, on T cells in Graves' hyperthyroidism and ophthalmopathy.

The sample here was peripheral blood mononuclear cells (PBMCs), taken at new diagnosis, from a patient treated with antithyroid drugs. The rearrangement uses TRBV5-4 and TRBJ2-7, with 7 positions matching TRBD1. The TCR comes from a woman under 40 with Graves disease. CDR3 protein: CASSLMQGVHEQYF. CDR3 DNA: TGTGCCAGCAGCCTTATGCAGGGGGTCCACGAGCAGTACTTC.